The TCR beta chain described here comes from a study of glioma-infiltrating T cells. Study observations and caveats: Only very few CDR3 sequences appeared in both tissue and blood. Gliomas, especially low-grade, showed above-expected tissue-blood divergence; non-neoplastic patients showed below.

After removal of 8 bases from V and 14 bases from J, the junction contained 15 bases not matched to a gene. The CDR3 runs to 13 residues. Germline loops: CDR1 MNHNS, CDR2 SASEGT. TCR alpha and beta CDR3 regions were amplified from RNA using iRepertoire nested multiplex PCR. Input was 100-400 ng of tissue mRNA or PBMC total RNA. In TCRdb, the multiplex PCR reads were re-called with MiXCR into one record per CDR3 protein. The top ten clones hold approximately 16% of a sample with approximately 120,000 distinct CDR3 sequences, approximately 25% of them seen once. This clonotype was recorded many times. Its antigen is not known.

The specimen was glioma tissue, nonneoplastic brain tissue, or PBMCs (not recorded which). This clonotype was sampled from a human donor with low-grade glioma or glioblastoma, undergoing nonglioma brain surgery, or in good health (not recorded which). The chain uses TRBV6-1 and TRBJ2-3, with TRBD2 matching 8 bases. CDR3 protein: CASFPRSGRHPYF. The CDR3, as DNA: TGTGCCAGCTTCCCCCGGAGCGGGAGACACCCGTATTTT.